Given below is one TCR beta chain in context. The source of the sample is a study of patients and donors after allogeneic stem cell transplantation. J was trimmed by 5 bases and V by 4 bases; bases with no gene match: 7. Germline CDR1 reads MGHRA; CDR2 reads YSYEKL. The CDR3 sequence is 15 residues long. MiXCR, run by TCRdb on the RT-PCR reads, gives a single entry per CDR3 protein. This sample has hundreds of thousands of distinct CDR3 sequences; roughly 16% occur once, and the top ten carry around 7.9%. V is TRBV4-1 and J is TRBJ1-1, with 10 bases aligning to TRBD1. The TCR comes from a human donor who was either an allogeneic HSCT recipient or a stem cell or donor lymphocyte infusion donor (not recorded which). It is not recorded whose cells these are; they may come from a transplant donor. The specimen was blood, either unsorted or a sorted T cell fraction (not recorded which). The CDR3 region has the DNA TGCGCCAGCAGCCGATCCCGGGACAGGGGTACTGAAGCTTTCTTT. Amino acid sequence: CASSRSRDRGTEAFF.